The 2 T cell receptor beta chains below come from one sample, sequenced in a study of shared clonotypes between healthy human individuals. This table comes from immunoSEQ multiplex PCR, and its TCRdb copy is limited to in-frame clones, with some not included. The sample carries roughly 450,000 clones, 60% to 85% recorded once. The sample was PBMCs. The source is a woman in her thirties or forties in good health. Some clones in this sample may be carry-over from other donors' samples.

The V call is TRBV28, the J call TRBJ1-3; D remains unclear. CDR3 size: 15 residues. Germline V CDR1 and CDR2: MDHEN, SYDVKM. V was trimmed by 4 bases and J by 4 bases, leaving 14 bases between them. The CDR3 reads CASSSGSGRGNTIYF. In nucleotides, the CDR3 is TGTGCCAGCAGTTCCGGGTCCGGGCGGGGAAACACCATATATTTT.

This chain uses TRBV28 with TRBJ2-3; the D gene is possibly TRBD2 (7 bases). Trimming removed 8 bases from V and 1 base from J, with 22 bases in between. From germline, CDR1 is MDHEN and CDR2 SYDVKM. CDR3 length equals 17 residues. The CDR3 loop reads CASYPSLGGHGTDTQYF. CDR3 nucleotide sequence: TGTGCCAGCTATCCGTCTTTGGGGGGGCATGGCACAGATACGCAGTATTTT.